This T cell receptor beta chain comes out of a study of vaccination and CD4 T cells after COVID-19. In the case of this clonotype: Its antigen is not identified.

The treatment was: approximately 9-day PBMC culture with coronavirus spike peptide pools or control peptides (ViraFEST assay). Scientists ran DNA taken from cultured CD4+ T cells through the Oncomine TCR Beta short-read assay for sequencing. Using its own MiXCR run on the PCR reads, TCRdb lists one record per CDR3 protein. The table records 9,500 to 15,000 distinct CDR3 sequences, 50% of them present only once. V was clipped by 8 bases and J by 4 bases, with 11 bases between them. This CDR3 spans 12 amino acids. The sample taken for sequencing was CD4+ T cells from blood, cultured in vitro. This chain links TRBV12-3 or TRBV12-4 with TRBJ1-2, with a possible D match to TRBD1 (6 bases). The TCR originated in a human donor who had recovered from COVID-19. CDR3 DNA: TGTGCCAGCCGGACAGCGCCCTATGGCTACACCTTC. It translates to CASRTAPYGYTF.